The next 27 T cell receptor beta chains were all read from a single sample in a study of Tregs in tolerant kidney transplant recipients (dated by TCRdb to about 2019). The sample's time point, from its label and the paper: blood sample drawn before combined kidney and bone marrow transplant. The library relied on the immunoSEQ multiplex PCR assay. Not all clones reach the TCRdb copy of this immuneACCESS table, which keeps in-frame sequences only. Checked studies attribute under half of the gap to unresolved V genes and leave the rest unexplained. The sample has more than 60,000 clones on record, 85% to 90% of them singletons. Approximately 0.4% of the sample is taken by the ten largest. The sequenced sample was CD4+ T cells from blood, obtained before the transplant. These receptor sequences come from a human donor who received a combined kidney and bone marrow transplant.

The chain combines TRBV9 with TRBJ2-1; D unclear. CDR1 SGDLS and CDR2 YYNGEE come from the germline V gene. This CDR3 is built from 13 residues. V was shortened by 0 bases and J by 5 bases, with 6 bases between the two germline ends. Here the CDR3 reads CASSVGPDNEQFF. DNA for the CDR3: TGTGCCAGCAGCGTAGGGCCCGACAATGAGCAGTTCTTC.

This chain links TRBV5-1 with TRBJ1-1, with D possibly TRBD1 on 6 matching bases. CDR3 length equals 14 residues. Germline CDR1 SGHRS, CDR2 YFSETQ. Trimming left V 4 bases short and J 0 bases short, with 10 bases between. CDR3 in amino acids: CASSVGQLNTEAFF. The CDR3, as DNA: TGCGCCAGCAGCGTGGGACAACTGAACACTGAAGCTTTCTTT.

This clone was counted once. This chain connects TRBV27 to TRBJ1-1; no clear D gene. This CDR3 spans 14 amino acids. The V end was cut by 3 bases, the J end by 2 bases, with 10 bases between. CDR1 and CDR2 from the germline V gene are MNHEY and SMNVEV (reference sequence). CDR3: CASSFGQQNTEAFF. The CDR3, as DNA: TGTGCCAGCAGTTTTGGGCAGCAAAACACTGAAGCTTTCTTT.

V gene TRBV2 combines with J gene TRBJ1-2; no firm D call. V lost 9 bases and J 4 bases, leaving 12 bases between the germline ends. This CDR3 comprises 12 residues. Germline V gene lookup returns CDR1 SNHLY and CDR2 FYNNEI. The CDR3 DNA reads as TGTGCCAGTCGAGGGTTAGGCTATGGCTACACCTTC. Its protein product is CASRGLGYGYTF.

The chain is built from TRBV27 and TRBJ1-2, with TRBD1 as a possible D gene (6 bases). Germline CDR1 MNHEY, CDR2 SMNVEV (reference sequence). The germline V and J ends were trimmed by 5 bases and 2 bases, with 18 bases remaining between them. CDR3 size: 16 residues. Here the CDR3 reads CASSPDRITSNYGYTF. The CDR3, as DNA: TGTGCCAGCAGTCCGGACAGAATTACATCCAACTATGGCTACACCTTC.

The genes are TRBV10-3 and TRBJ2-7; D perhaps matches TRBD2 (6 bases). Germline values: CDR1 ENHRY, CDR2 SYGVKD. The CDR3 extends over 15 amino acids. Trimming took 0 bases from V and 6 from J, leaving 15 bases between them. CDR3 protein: CAISESGVQGGEQYF. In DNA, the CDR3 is TGTGCCATCAGTGAGTCAGGCGTGCAGGGAGGCGAGCAGTACTTC.

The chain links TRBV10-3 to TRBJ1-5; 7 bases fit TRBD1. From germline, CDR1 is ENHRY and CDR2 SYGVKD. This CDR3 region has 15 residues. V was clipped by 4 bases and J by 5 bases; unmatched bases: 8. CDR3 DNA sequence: TGTGCCATCAGTGCCGGACAGGTCTCCGATCAGCCCCAGCATTTT. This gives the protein CAISAGQVSDQPQHF.

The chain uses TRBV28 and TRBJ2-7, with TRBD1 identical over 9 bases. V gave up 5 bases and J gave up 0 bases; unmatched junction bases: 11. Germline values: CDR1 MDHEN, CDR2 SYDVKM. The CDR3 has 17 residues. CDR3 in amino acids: CASSPSEGTGSSYEQYF. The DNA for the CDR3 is TGTGCCAGCAGTCCCTCCGAGGGGACAGGGAGCTCCTACGAGCAGTACTTC. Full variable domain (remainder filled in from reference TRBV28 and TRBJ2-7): DVKVTQSSRYLVKRTGEKVFLECVQDMDHENMFWYRQDPGLGLRLIYFSYDVKMKEKGDIPEGYSVSREKKERFSLILESASTNQTSMYLCASSPSEGTGSSYEQYFGPGTRLTVT.

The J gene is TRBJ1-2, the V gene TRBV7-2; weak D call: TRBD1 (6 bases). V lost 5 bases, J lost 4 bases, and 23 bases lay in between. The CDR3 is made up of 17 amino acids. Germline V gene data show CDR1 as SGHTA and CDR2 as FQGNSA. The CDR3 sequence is CASSKQGGKGGIYGYTF. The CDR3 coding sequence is TGTGCCAGCAGCAAACAGGGCGGAAAAGGGGGTATCTATGGCTACACCTTC.

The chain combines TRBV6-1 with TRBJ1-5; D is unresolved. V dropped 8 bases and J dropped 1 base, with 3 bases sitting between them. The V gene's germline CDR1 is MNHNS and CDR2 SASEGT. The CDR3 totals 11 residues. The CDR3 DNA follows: TGTGCCAGCGCGAGCAATCAGCCCCAGCATTTT. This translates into CASASNQPQHF.

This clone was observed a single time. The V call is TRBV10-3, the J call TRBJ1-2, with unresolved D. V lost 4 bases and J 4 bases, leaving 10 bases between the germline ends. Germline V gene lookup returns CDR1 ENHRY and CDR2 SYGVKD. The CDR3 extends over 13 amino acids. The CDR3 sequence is CAISATDFYGYTF. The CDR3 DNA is TGTGCCATCAGTGCTACAGATTTCTATGGCTACACCTTC.

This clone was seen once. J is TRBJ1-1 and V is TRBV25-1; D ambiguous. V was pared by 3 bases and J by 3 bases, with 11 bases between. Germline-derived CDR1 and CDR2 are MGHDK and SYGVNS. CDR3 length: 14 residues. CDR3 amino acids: CASSDQMEYTEAFF. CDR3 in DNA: TGTGCCAGCAGTGATCAGATGGAGTACACTGAAGCTTTCTTT.

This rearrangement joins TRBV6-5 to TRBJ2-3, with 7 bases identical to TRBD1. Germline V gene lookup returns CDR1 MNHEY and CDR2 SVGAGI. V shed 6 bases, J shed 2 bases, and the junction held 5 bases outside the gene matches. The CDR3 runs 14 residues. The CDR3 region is CASRTGSITDTQYF. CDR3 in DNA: TGTGCCAGCAGGACAGGGTCTATCACAGATACGCAGTATTTT.

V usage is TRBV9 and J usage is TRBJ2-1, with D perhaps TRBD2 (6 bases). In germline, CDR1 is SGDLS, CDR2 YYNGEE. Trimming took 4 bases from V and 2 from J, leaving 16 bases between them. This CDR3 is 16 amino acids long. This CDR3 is CASSFSRDLAYNEQFF. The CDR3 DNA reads TGTGCCAGCAGCTTCAGCCGGGACTTAGCCTACAATGAGCAGTTCTTC.

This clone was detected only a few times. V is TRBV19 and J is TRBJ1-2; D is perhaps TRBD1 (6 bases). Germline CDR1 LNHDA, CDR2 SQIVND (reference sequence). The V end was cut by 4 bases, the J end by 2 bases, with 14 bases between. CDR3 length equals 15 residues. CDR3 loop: CASSTPGHGNYGYTF. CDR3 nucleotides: TGTGCCAGTAGTACACCGGGACACGGAAACTATGGCTACACCTTC.

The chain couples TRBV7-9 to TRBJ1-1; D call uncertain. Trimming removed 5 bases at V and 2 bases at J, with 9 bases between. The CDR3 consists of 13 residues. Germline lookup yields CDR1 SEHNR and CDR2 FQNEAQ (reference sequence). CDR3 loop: CASSPTVNTEAFF. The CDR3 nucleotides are TGTGCCAGCAGCCCAACAGTAAACACTGAAGCTTTCTTT.

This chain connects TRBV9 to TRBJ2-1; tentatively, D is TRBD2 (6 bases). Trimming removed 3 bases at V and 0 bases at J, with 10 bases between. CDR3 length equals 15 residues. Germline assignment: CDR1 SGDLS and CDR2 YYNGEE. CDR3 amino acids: CASSASSVSYNEQFF. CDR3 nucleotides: TGTGCCAGCAGCGCCTCTAGCGTCTCCTACAATGAGCAGTTCTTC.

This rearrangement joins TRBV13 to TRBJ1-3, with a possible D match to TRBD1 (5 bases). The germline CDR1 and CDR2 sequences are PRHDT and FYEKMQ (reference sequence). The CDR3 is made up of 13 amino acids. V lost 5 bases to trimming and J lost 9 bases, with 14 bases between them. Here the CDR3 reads CASSPSYGGTIYF. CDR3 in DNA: TGTGCCAGCAGCCCCTCATACGGGGGCACCATATATTTT.

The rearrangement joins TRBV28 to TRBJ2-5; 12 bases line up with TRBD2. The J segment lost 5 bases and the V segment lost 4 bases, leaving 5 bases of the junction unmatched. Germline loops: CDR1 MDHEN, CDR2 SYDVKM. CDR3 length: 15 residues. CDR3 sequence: CASSSSGRAGETQYF. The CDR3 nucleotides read TGTGCCAGCAGTTCTAGCGGGAGGGCCGGGGAGACCCAGTACTTC.

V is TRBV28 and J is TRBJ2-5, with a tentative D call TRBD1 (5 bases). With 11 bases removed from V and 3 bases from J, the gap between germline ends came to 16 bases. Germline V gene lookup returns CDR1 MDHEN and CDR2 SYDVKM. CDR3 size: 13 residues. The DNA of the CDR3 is TGTGCCGGCTCATCAGGGAACGAAGAGACCCAGTACTTC. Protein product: CAGSSGNEETQYF.

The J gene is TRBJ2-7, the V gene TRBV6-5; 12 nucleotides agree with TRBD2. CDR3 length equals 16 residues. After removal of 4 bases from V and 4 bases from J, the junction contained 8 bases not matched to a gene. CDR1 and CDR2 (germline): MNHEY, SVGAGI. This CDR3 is CASSLSWTSGIYEQYF. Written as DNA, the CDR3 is TGTGCCAGCAGTTTATCCTGGACTAGCGGGATTTACGAGCAGTACTTC.

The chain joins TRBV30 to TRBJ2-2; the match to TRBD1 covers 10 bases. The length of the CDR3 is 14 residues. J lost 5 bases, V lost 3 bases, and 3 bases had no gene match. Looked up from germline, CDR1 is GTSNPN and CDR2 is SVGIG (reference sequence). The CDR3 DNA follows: TGTGCCTGGAGCGAGGGACAGGGGACCGGGGAGCTGTTTTTT. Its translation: CAWSEGQGTGELFF.

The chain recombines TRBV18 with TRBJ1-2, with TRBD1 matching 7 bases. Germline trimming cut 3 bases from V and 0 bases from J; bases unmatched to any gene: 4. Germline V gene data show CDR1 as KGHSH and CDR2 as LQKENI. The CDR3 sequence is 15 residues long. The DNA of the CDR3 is TGTGCCAGCTCACCCGGGACAGCCCCTAACTATGGCTACACCTTC. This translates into CASSPGTAPNYGYTF. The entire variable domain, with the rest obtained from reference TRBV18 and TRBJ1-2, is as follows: NAGVMQNPRHLVRRRGQEARLRCSPMKGHSHVYWYRQLPEEGLKFMVYLQKENIIDESGMPKERFSAEFPKEGPSILRIQQVVRGDSAAYFCASSPGTAPNYGYTFGSGTRLTVV.

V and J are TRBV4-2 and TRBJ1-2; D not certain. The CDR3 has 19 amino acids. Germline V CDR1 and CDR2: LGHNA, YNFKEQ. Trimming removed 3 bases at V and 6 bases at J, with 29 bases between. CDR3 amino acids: CASSQPSATGGRAMDGYTF. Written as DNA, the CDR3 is TGTGCCAGCAGCCAGCCCTCCGCCACGGGTGGTCGCGCGATGGATGGCTACACCTTC.

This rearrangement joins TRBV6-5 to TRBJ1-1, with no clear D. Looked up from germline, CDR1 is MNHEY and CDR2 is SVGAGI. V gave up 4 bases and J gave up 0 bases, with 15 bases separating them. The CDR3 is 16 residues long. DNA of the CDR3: TGTGCCAGCAGTTCCTTAACCGCGACTGTGAACACTGAAGCTTTCTTT. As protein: CASSSLTATVNTEAFF.

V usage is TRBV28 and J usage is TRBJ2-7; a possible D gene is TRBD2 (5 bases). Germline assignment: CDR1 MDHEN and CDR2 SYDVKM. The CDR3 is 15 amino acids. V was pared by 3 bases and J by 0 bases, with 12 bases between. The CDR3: CASSFPGSSSYEQYF. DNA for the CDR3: TGTGCCAGCAGTTTTCCGGGGTCTAGCTCCTACGAGCAGTACTTC.

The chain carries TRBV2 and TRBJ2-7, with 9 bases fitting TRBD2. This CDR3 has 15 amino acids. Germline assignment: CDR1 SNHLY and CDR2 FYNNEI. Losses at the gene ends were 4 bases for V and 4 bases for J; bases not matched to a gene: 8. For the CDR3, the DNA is TGTGCCAGCAGTGTTTCGGGGCTAGCGGGGTACGAGCAGTACTTC. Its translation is CASSVSGLAGYEQYF. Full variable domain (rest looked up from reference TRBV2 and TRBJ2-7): EPEVTQTPSHQVTQMGQEVILRCVPISNHLYFYWYRQILGQKVEFLVSFYNNEISEKSEIFDDQFSVERPDGSNFTLKIRSTKLEDSAMYFCASSVSGLAGYEQYFGPGTRLTVT.